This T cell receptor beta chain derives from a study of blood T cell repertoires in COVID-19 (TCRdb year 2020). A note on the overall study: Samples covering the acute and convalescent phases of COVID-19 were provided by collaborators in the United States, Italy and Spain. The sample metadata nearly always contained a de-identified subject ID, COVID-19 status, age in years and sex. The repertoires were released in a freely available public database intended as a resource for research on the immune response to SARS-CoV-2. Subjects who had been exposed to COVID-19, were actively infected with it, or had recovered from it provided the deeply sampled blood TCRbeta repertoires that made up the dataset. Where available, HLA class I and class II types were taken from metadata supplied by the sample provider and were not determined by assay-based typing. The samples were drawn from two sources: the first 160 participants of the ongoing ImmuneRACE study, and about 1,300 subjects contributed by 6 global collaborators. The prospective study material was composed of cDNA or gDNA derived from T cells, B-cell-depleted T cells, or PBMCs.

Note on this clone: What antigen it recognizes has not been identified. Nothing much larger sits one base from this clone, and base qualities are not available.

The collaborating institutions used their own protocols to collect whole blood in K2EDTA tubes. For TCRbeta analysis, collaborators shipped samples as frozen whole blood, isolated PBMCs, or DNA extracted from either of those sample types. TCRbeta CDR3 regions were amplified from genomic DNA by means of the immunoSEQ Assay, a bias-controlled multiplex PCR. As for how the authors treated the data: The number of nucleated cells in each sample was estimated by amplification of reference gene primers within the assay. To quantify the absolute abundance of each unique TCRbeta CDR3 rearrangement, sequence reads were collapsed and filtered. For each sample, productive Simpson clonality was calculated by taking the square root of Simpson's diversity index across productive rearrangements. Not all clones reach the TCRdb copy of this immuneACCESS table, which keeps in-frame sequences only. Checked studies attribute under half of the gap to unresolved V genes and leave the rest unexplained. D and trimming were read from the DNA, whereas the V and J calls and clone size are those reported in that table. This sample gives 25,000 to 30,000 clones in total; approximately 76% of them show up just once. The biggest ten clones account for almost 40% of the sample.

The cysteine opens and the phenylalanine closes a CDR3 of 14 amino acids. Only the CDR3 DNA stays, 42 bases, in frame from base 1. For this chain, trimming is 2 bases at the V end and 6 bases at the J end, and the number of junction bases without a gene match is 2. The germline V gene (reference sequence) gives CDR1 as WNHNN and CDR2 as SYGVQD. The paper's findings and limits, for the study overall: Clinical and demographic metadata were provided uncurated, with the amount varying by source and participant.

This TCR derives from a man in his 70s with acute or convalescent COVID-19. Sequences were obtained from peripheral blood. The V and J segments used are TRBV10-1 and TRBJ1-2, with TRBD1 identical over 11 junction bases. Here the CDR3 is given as CASSERTGGHGYTF. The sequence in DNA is TGCGCCAGCAGTGAGCGGACAGGGGGCCATGGCTACACCTTC.